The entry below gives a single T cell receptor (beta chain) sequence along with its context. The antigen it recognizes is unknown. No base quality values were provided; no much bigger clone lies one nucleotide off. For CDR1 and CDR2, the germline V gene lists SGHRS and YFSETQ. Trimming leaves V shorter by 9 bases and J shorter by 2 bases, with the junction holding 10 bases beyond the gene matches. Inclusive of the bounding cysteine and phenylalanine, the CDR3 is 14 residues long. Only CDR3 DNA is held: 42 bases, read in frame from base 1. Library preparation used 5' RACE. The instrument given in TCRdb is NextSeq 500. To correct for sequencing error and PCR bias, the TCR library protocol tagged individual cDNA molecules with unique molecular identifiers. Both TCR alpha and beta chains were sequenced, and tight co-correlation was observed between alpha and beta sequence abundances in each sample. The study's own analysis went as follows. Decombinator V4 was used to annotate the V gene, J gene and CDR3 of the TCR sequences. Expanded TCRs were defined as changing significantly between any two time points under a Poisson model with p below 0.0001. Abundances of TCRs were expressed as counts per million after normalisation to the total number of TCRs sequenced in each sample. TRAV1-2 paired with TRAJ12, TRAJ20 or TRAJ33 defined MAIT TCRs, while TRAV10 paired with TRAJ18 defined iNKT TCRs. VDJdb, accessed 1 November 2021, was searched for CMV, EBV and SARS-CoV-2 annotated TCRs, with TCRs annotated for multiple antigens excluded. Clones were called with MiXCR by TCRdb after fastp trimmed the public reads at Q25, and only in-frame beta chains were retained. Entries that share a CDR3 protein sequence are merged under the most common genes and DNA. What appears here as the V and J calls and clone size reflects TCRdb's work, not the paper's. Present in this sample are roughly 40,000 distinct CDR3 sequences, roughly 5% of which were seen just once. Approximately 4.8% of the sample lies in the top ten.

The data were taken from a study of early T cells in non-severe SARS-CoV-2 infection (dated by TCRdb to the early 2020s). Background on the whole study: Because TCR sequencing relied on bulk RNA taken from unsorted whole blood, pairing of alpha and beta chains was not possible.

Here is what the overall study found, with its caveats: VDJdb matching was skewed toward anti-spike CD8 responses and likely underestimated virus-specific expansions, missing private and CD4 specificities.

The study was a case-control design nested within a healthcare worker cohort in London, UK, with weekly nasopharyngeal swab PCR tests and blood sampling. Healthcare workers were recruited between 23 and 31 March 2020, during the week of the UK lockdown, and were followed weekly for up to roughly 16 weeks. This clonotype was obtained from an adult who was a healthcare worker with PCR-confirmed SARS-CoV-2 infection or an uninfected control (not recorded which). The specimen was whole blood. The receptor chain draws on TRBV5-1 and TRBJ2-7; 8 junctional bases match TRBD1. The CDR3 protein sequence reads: CATQETGDTYEQYF. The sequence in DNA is TGCGCCACACAAGAGACAGGGGACACCTACGAGCAGTACTTC. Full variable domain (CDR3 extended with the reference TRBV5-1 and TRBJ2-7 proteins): KAGVTQTPRYLIKTRGQQVTLSCSPISGHRSVSWYQQTPGQGLQFLFEYFSETQRNKGNFPGRFSGRQFSNSRSEMNVSTLELGDSALYLCATQETGDTYEQYFGPGTRLTVT.